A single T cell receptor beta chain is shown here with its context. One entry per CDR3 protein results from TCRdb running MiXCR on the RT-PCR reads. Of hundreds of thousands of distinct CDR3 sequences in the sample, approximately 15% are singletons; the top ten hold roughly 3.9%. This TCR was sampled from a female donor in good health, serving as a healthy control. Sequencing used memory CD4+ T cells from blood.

The CDR3 spells CASSLAFGGGYEQYF. In DNA, the CDR3 is TGTGCCAGCAGCTTAGCCTTTGGTGGGGGCTACGAGCAGTACTTC. The rearrangement uses TRBV7-2 and TRBJ2-7; the D gene could be TRBD1 or TRBD2 (5 bases each). Trimming cost V 0 bases and J 3 bases, with 12 bases left between them. Germline V lookup: CDR1 SGHTA, CDR2 FQGNSA. The CDR3 totals 15 residues.